The present entry profiles one T cell receptor beta chain with its context. No cognate antigen has been identified for it. Base qualities were left out, and no much larger clone turns up one base away. Counted from cysteine to phenylalanine, this CDR3 has 14 amino acids. Left in the record is the CDR3 DNA by itself, 42 bases read in frame from the first base. CDR1 MNHEY and CDR2 SVGAGI were looked up in the germline V gene. At the junction V is shortened by 6 bases and J by 4 bases; bases outside the gene matches: 8. RNA was extracted using the RNeasy kit, and roughly 0.5 to 1 ug of the RNA was reverse transcribed with random hexamers. The immunoSEQ multiplex PCR assay, which covers 54 Vbeta and 13 Jbeta segments, was used to amplify TCR beta CDR3 regions. To correct PCR amplification bias, a synthetic template baseline was used for both primer optimization and computational correction. On the authors' methods: Reads were annotated to V, D and J genes per IMGT and analyzed with immunoSEQ Analyzer, keeping only productive sequences. Clonality was calculated as one minus the Shannon entropy normalized by log2 of the number of productive unique sequences. Public and private clones were assessed among the 100 most prevalent clones of each patient and control. Susac-specific clones were defined as absent from healthy and MS cohorts, over a thousand published viral clones and other ImmuneACCESS disease sequences. TCRdb reprocessing: public reads trimmed at Q25 with fastp, clones called with MiXCR, in-frame beta chains kept. Records with the same CDR3 protein are collapsed into one entry carrying the most frequent genes and DNA. For this entry, the V and J calls and clone size follow TCRdb and not the study's own pipeline. Across this sample there are 170,000 or so distinct CDR3 sequences, with roughly 95% seen only once. Around 0.12% of the sample rests with the top ten.

The entry originates in a study of CD8 T cells in Susac syndrome (dated by TCRdb to the late 2010s). About the investigation overall: Of the Susac syndrome patients who were sequenced, eight were in clinical remission while about six had clinically active disease. Susac syndrome patients were therapy-naive, on corticosteroids (some also receiving IVIg), or on IVIg alone at blood withdrawal. Repertoire sequencing was used to test whether CD8+ T cell activation and differentiation in Susac syndrome was antigen driven. The full study reports these points: No clonal expansion was detected in the CD4+ T cell repertoire of Susac syndrome patients. The TCR sequencing and HLA analysis was acknowledged to have included a relatively small number of individuals.

High-throughput TCR beta sequencing profiled peripheral blood CD8+ and CD4+ T cells from healthy donors, Susac syndrome patients and multiple sclerosis patients. Recently defined diagnostic criteria for definite or probable disease were met by the Susac syndrome patients. Bulk CD8+ and CD4+ T cells were purified by magnetic negative isolation, whereas CD8+ TEMRA cells were enriched by FACS. Blood was collected in EDTA tubes and processed within 24 hours, with PBMCs isolated through density gradient centrifugation. PBMCs intended for TCR sequencing were cryopreserved in liquid nitrogen and were subsequently thawed in a 37 degrees C water bath. The sorted or isolated CD4+, CD8+ and CD8+ TEMRA cells had a purity of 90% or higher.

The sequence derives from a human donor with Susac syndrome. Material: CD4+ T cells from PBMCs. The V and J segments used are TRBV6-5 and TRBJ1-1; 7 central bases correspond to TRBD1. At the DNA level, the sequence is TGTGCCAGCAGAAGGCAGGGGGTGGGCACTGAAGCTTTCTTT. Its translation is CASRRQGVGTEAFF.